This record looks at one TCR beta chain sequence and its context. Its specificity is not known. Using immunoSEQ multiplex PCR, the repertoire was profiled, and TCRdb retains in-frame clones only, with some absent. The repertoire holds about 2 million clones, with 85% to 95% as singletons. The data were obtained in a study of shared clonotypes between healthy human individuals. Findings and limits, study-wide: In general, naive subsets displayed greater estimated richness than memory subsets did. Represented diversity, genetic and exposure-history alike, was limited by few donors. In the sorted subsets, rarefaction showed sequencing was incomplete despite large depth.

From germline, CDR1 is PRHDT and CDR2 FYEKMQ (reference sequence). CDR3 length: 15 amino acids. After removal of 2 bases from V and 8 bases from J, the junction contained 7 bases not matched to a gene. The chain uses TRBV13 and TRBJ2-1; 9 nucleotides match TRBD1. The sequence was collected from a man aged 18-30 years in good health. Input material: naive CD4+ T cells sorted from blood. Subset: CD45RA+ positively selected. The CDR3 region has the DNA TGTGCCAGCAGCTTACCGGGACAGGGTTCGTATGAGCAGTTCTTC. Translating it yields CASSLPGQGSYEQFF.